This T cell receptor beta chain appears in the sequencing data of a study of regulatory T cells in long-lasting Graves disease (dated by TCRdb to the early 2020s). Describing the broader study: In the newly diagnosed Graves' disease group, patients had been taking antithyroid drugs for less than 3 months. Patients with persistent Graves' disease were compared with patients with newly diagnosed Graves' disease using TCR sequencing and RNA sequencing of peripheral blood. The study was conducted in China and was registered as a clinical trial. A total of 35 or so samples were covered by TCR sequencing, comprising approximately 13 persistent and around 20 newly diagnosed Graves' disease patients.

Including the terminal cysteine and phenylalanine, the CDR3 comprises 13 residues. The only DNA kept is the CDR3, 39 bases in frame from the first base. For CDR1 and CDR2, the germline V gene lists SGHVS and FQNEAQ. V is reduced by 5 bases and J by 5 bases, leaving a spacing of 10 bases between them. Ten or more counts support this clonotype. The antigen it binds to is not known. The record has no base qualities; no much larger clone is one base away. Libraries were constructed by multiplex PCR. Reads for this sample came from an Illumina HiSeq 4000. TCR beta libraries were built with iRepertoire HTBI primers and Arm-PCR amplification of CDR3 regions. Gel purification was performed on PCR products prior to sequencing. The paper's processing steps were these. A total of fewer than 65 TRBV and 14 TRBJ segments were identified across samples and were used for gene usage analysis of CDR3 amino acid clonotypes. Filtered high-quality paired reads were merged into contigs using COPE and FqMerger. Contigs were aligned with BLAST to IMGT TRBV, TRBD and TRBJ reference genes, and CDR3 was defined per IMGT. Any clonotype with a frequency above 0.1% was counted as a highly expanded clone. Repertoire diversity was measured by Shannon entropy, and V-J evenness by the Gini coefficient. A clonotype found in more than one individual was treated as public. The public reads were quality trimmed at Q25 with fastp and then assembled into clones with MiXCR by TCRdb, keeping productive beta chains. One record per CDR3 amino acid sequence lists the most common genes and DNA. The V and J calls come from TCRdb's annotation, not from the publication. The sample yields 350,000 to 500,000 distinct CDR3 sequences; about 15% were counted once. About 10% of the sample belongs to the ten largest clones.

Broader findings and caveats from the paper: Preferential use of TRBV28, TRBJ1-2 and TRBJ2-5 was observed in persistent disease, whereas TRBV20-1 and TRBJ2-1 were favored in newly diagnosed disease. Compared with newly diagnosed patients, persistent Graves' disease patients had lower TCR Shannon entropy and fewer highly expanded clones, which suggests clonal expansion. Sequencing and analysis were restricted to the TCR beta chain. More public clonotypes were shared among persistent patients (2,741) than among newly diagnosed patients (roughly 1,000). As a limitation, the authors acknowledged that the small sample size may reduce accuracy. Only peripheral blood was studied, because thyroid tissue, the primary lesion, was inaccessible.

Taken with the paper, the label for time point translates to: newly diagnosed GD, antithyroid drugs for less than 3 months. For both TCR sequencing and RNA sequencing, RNA was extracted from PBMCs using TRIzol. Graves' disease was diagnosed according to American Thyroid Association guidelines. The patients came from an endocrinology department in Xi'an, China. Each patient gave approximately 8.8 milliliters of peripheral blood, collected in an EDTA anticoagulant tube. PBMCs were isolated by Ficoll Paque Plus density gradient separation without further T cell sorting. An Agilent 2100 Bioanalyzer and agarose gel were used to check RNA quality, and a NanoDrop 2000 was used to measure RNA concentration. These same records also appear under a second study, on T cells in Graves' hyperthyroidism and ophthalmopathy. The second study's authors report: Stable Graves' hyperthyroidism was defined as no progression to ophthalmopathy during 18 months of follow-up. Hyperthyroidism patients were aged 18 to 65 years and newly diagnosed, with disease duration of less than 2 months. Any patient with an uncontrolled infection, another autoimmune disease, pregnancy or lactation was excluded. Diagnoses were established on the basis of clinical symptoms, serum thyroxine and TRAb, thyroid ultrasound, and orbital computed tomography. The TCR CDR3 was subjected to a first round of RT-PCR using the HTBI primer set and the Qiagen OneStep RT-PCR kit. Most expanded thyroid clonotypes (frequency above 0.001) were also found in blood, which suggests that blood repertoires may mirror thyroid immune responses. A model built on a 13 V-J signature distinguished ophthalmopathy from stable hyperthyroidism, reaching roughly 88% sensitivity and 81.08% specificity in cross-validation and 80%/75% in testing. During validation, the model predicted progression to ophthalmopathy a median of around six months ahead of onset, with around 71% sensitivity and 72.22% specificity. A discovery cohort of about a hundred patients, approximately 45 with Graves' ophthalmopathy and more than 55 with stable Graves' hyperthyroidism, was used to find distinguishing TCR V-J signatures. Prospective prediction of ophthalmopathy was tested in an independent validation cohort consisting of 18 hyperthyroidism patients and around 16 patients who later progressed to ophthalmopathy. The 95 to 100 discovery patients were randomly split 7:3 into training and test sets. In more than 5 Graves' hyperthyroidism patients, the study also compared T-cell repertoires from thyroid tissue with T-cell repertoires from blood. Once sampling was done, hyperthyroidism patients were given methimazole at a starting dose of 30 mg daily, whereas ophthalmopathy patients were given high-dose intravenous methylprednisolone. The libraries were constructed in a second round of multiplex PCR and then size-selected and purified. Paired-end sequencing of the libraries was performed with 100 bp reads on an Illumina HiSeq2000. SOAPnuke was used to process the raw data, throwing out any read that contained adapters or uncalled bases, had a mean Phred below 15, or lacked an exact constant-primer or identifier match. High-quality paired reads were merged with COPE v1.2.5, and unique nucleotide sequences were defined as clonotypes. MiTCR v1.1 was used to align the clonotypes against IMGT TRBV, TRBD and TRBJ reference segments. The analysis included only V-J combinations with a frequency above 0.0001, which together covered more than 98% of the repertoires. The TCS score was defined as the ratio of F50 (clonal expansion) to E x V (chaos), calculated using BLOSUM62-based TCRdist between CDR3 peptides within each V-J. Welch's t-statistics and random forest reduced roughly 530 V-J features to 10 to 15, which were used in a naive Bayes classifier (R e1071). Sample size was not statistically predetermined, and investigators were not blinded to group allocation. The paper reports TCR Vbeta CDR3 sequencing of about 140 peripheral blood samples: approximately 41 ophthalmopathy, approximately 74 hyperthyroidism and around 17 progressor patients.

This sequence was found in a woman aged 25 to 39 with Graves disease. Donor details come from another sample of the same person, matched by shared clones. The source was peripheral blood mononuclear cells (PBMCs), collected at new diagnosis, from a patient treated with antithyroid drugs. The receptor chain draws on TRBV7-8 and TRBJ1-5, with no confident D gene call. For the CDR3, the sequence is CASSGHRDQPQHF. The DNA sequence follows: TGTGCCAGCAGCGGCCATCGTGATCAGCCCCAGCATTTT.